The following is a T cell receptor beta chain sequence with its context. This clone occurred a few times. It has no known antigen specificity. Base qualities are not provided; no much larger clone lies one nucleotide away. The entire amount of isolated RNA was reverse transcribed using the High Capacity cDNA Reverse Transcription Kit, so the sequenced TCRB transcripts were expressed ones. Deep immunoSEQ sequencing was performed on naive, central memory and regulatory T cell samples, with an average of roughly 4 million total reads per sample. After sorted cells were lysed in RLT buffer, RNA was extracted with DNase-treated RNeasy Micro or Mini kits, with the choice depending on cell number. To prevent cross-contamination, each cell subset was processed individually, whereas patient and healthy donor samples were processed jointly. The immunoSEQ multiplex PCR was used to amplify TCRB sequences from cDNA, yielding 87-bp fragments that span the CDR3 region. Sequencing of the amplicons was done on the Illumina HiSeq platform. The authors' analysis ran thus. PCR bias was computationally corrected using synthetic template baselines, reads within Hamming distance 2 were collapsed, and singletons that could not be merged were discarded. Reads were aligned against IMGT so that V, D and J genes, CDR3 length and insertions or deletions at six rearrangement sites could be assigned. Clonotype counts were normalized to sorted cell number within each subset before computing true diversity and Gini coefficients with the tcR R package. Repertoire sharing was quantified using the overlap coefficient calculated on TCRB nucleotide sequences. As a proxy for the pre-selection repertoire, out-of-frame TCRB sequences from naive cells were analyzed. The source is immuneACCESS, and TCRdb retained only in-frame sequences with V and J called. Part of the clones is not carried over; for the studies checked, unresolved V genes explain less than half of this, and the remainder is unexplained. The DNA was the basis for D and trimming; V, J and clone size are from that table. The sample records about 340,000 clones, about 13% of which are singletons. Of the sample, 0.015% falls within the top ten clones.

Each donor gave one peripheral blood draw, averaging approximately 110 mL, which was collected into heparinised tubes. A BD FACSAria II was used to sort naive, central memory, regulatory and stem cell-like memory CD4+ T cells with a panel that included CD45RO, CCR7, CD25, CD127, CD95 and CD27. Every sorted population had a purity above 95%. PBMCs were isolated right away by Lymphoprep density gradient centrifugation and were stained directly, without culture. So that batch effects would be minimized, each experiment stained and sorted samples in pairs, pairing one healthy donor with one patient. Inclusive of the bounding cysteine and phenylalanine, the CDR3 is 16 residues long. The DNA shown is the 48-base CDR3, in frame from base 1. CDR1 and CDR2 are drawn from the germline V gene (reference sequence): LNHDA, SQIVND. Trimming removed 2 bases from V and 2 bases from J; the gene matches leave 8 bases unexplained.

The sample is drawn from a study of beta chain features in type 1 diabetes (dated by TCRdb to 2016 to 2019). The study in broad terms: Mean age, gender distribution, total cell number and subset yield did not differ between patients and healthy donors. Across all samples, some 100,000,000 sorted cells were examined, and cell number per subset correlated strongly with RNA yield. Regulatory and stem cell-like memory subsets were isolated from only 8 patients and roughly 8 healthy donors, whereas naive and central memory subsets came from all 30 or so donors. The study compared the TCRB repertoires of sorted circulating CD4+ T cell subsets in recently diagnosed type 1 diabetes patients with those in matched healthy donors. On the study overall, not on this receptor specifically: The naive, central memory and regulatory TCRB repertoires appeared to resemble one another more closely among patients than among healthy donors. PCR may preferentially amplify shorter templates, but because patient and control samples were amplified and corrected together, any resulting skew would affect both groups equally. Type 1 diabetes patients showed a moderate but significant shortening of TCRB CDR3 length in all four CD4+ subsets. At VDJ recombination sites, patients with type 1 diabetes made fewer insertions and deleted more nucleotides, a pattern implying thymic rearrangement abnormalities. Because small numbers of individuals were included in the HLA sub-analyses, any influence of HLA type on TCRB rearrangement was left unresolved. Because cDNA was sequenced instead of genomic DNA, activated cells with high expression could be over-represented, although the groups did not differ in activation or CD3 levels.

This clonotype was sampled from a woman aged 18-29 years with type 1 diabetes. Sequences were obtained from naive CD4+ T cells from blood. The cell subset or site label of this sample denotes: true naive CD4+ T cells. The V and J segments used are TRBV19 and TRBJ2-5; TRBD1 aligns with 7 central bases. CDR3 region: CASSITSGTAQETQYF. The nucleotides are TGTGCCAGTAGTATAACTTCTGGGACAGCTCAAGAGACCCAGTACTTC.